These 32 T cell receptor beta chains originate from one sample sequenced in a study of blood T cells in healthy people across ages. For the second PCR, which ran for roughly 6 to 12 cycles, a sample-barcoded 5' primer and a J-beta primer mix were used. TCRdb used MiXCR to reprocess the 5' RACE reads, holding one entry per CDR3 protein. The data contain hundreds of thousands of distinct CDR3 sequences, over 45% of them singletons. Sample: blood. The receptors derive from a woman aged 55-69 years in good health.

The chain recombines TRBV20-1 with TRBJ2-5; D tentatively reads TRBD1 or TRBD2 (6 bases each). The J call may be faulty, since TRBJ2-7 better matches the DNA end. This CDR3 has 13 residues. The germline V gene encodes CDR1 DFQATT and CDR2 SNEGSKA (reference sequence). CDR3 protein: CSAEGGPAYEQYF. CDR3 DNA: TGCAGTGCTGAGGGGGGTCCTGCCTACGAGCAGTACTTC.

The rearrangement links TRBV24-1 to TRBJ2-1; 8 nucleotides match TRBD1. The CDR3 totals 16 residues. CDR1 is KGHDR, CDR2 SFDVKD, per germline. J gave up 0 bases and V 5 bases, and 5 bases lay outside the gene matches. The chain's CDR3 is CATSGTTGGSYNEQFF. The CDR3 nucleotides are TGTGCCACCAGTGGGACCACAGGGGGCTCCTACAATGAGCAGTTCTTC.

This clonotype was found a few times. The V and J genes are TRBV28 and TRBJ2-6; D is ambiguous. Germline CDR1 reads MDHEN; CDR2 reads SYDVKM. V lost 7 bases and J lost 2, with 12 bases in between. This CDR3 has 15 residues. DNA of the CDR3: TGTGCCAGCACCCACAGTGGGGCTGGGGCCAACGTCCTGACTTTC. Translation gives CASTHSGAGANVLTF.

A single count supports this clonotype. The rearrangement uses TRBV6-2 or TRBV6-3 and TRBJ2-4, with a weak D call TRBD1 (6 bases). The assigned J gene may be wrong: the sequence end matches TRBJ2-7 better. Germline CDR1 and CDR2: MNHEY and SVGEGT. The CDR3 has 15 amino acids. The CDR3 loop is CASSYAETGRSEQYF. CDR3 coding DNA: TGTGCCAGCAGTTACGCCGAGACAGGTCGGAGCGAGCAGTACTTC.

The J gene is TRBJ2-1, the V gene TRBV15; D unclear. The CDR3 covers 14 residues. Trimming shortened V by 0 bases and J by 9 bases, and 12 bases separated the two germline ends. Germline V gene data show CDR1 as LNHNV and CDR2 as YYDKDF (reference sequence). The CDR3 spells CATSRDTLRGEQFF. In DNA form, the CDR3 reads TGTGCCACCAGCAGAGATACCCTGCGTGGTGAGCAGTTCTTC.

CDR3 protein: CASSQRGTGGFTEAFF. For the CDR3, the DNA is TGTGCCAGCAGCCAACGCGGGACAGGGGGCTTCACTGAAGCTTTCTTT. V and J are TRBV27 and TRBJ1-1, with 12 bases fitting TRBD1. The germline V gene encodes CDR1 MNHEY and CDR2 SMNVEV (reference sequence). Unmatched junction bases numbered 9, after V lost 6 bases and J lost 4 bases. The CDR3 extends over 16 amino acids.

Here the CDR3 reads CSAIRAQGSYEQYF. The CDR3 coding sequence is TGCAGTGCTATCCGGGCTCAGGGCTCCTACGAGCAGTACTTC. The chain recombines TRBV20-1 with TRBJ2-7; the D gene is possibly TRBD1 (5 bases). Germline V gene lookup returns CDR1 DFQATT and CDR2 SNEGSKA (reference sequence). This CDR3 has 14 amino acids. The V end was cut by 4 bases, the J end by 0 bases, with 13 bases between.

The chain couples TRBV28 to TRBJ2-5; 12 bases line up with TRBD1. TRBJ2-7 matches the DNA end more closely, so the J call is doubtful. Germline loops: CDR1 MDHEN, CDR2 SYDVKM. CDR3 size: 15 residues. Here the CDR3 reads CASRQPGQGAHEQYF. The DNA for the CDR3 is TGTGCCAGCAGGCAACCGGGACAGGGGGCCCACGAGCAGTACTTC.

V gene TRBV28 combines with J gene TRBJ2-5, with 7 nucleotides matching TRBD1. Judging by the DNA end, TRBJ2-7 fits better; the J call may be wrong. Germline assignment: CDR1 MDHEN and CDR2 SYDVKM. This CDR3 is 20 amino acids long. The chain's CDR3 is CASSMVEGGLFGIDSYEQYF. The CDR3 coding sequence is TGTGCCAGCAGTATGGTGGAAGGGGGCCTCTTTGGGATAGACTCCTACGAGCAGTACTTC.

J is TRBJ2-5 and V is TRBV20-1; D could derive from TRBD1 or TRBD2 (5 bases each). The J call may not be correct, given that the DNA end is closer to TRBJ2-4. The CDR3 extends over 14 amino acids. Germline-derived CDR1 and CDR2 are DFQATT and SNEGSKA (reference sequence). The CDR3 region is CSASGGSDKNIQYF. The CDR3 coding sequence is TGCAGTGCTAGTGGGGGTTCGGACAAAAACATTCAGTACTTC.

The chain recombines TRBV30 with TRBJ2-4; 8 bases fit TRBD2. With 2 bases clipped from V and 8 bases from J, the junction kept 8 bases outside the gene matches. Germline lookup yields CDR1 GTSNPN and CDR2 SVGIG (reference sequence). The CDR3 loop spans 14 amino acids. The CDR3 DNA sequence: TGTGCCTGGAGTCCTGGCGGGAGGTATGACATTCAGTACTTC. Its protein product is CAWSPGGRYDIQYF.

The gene calls are TRBV27 and TRBJ2-7; D assignment may be TRBD1 or TRBD2 (5 bases each). The CDR3 contains 14 residues. The germline CDR1 and CDR2 sequences are MNHEY and SMNVEV (reference sequence). Trimming left V 6 bases short and J 5 bases short, with 17 bases between. CDR3 amino acids: CASSPMGVVDEQYF. CDR3 DNA sequence: TGTGCCAGCAGCCCTATGGGGGTGGTAGACGAGCAGTACTTC.

This chain joins TRBV7-2 and TRBJ2-5, with 7 bases that match TRBD2. Trimming removed 1 base from V and 11 bases from J; junction bases left unmatched: 10. Germline V gene data show CDR1 as SGHTA and CDR2 as FQGNSA. There are 14 residues in the CDR3. The CDR3: CASSLGPRDYKQYF. CDR3 in DNA: TGTGCCAGCAGCTTAGGTCCCAGGGACTACAAGCAGTACTTC.

The chain links TRBV21-1 to TRBJ2-2. TRBV21-1 is termed a pseudogene. There are 15 residues in the CDR3. DNA of the CDR3: TGTGCCAGCGGCCGACATAGGAAGAACACCGGGGAGCTGTTTTTT. Translation: CASGRHRKNTGELFF.

The rearrangement uses TRBV28 and TRBJ2-6; the match to TRBD1 covers 8 bases. The CDR3 covers 15 residues. Trimming removed 8 bases from V and 1 base from J; junction bases left unmatched: 4. The germline V gene encodes CDR1 MDHEN and CDR2 SYDVKM. In nucleotides, the CDR3 is TGTGCCAGCGGGACAGGTCAGTCTGGGGCCAACGTCCTGACTTTC. Amino acids: CASGTGQSGANVLTF.

This clonotype was seen a single time. CDR3 loop: CSIILGADTQYF. For the CDR3, the DNA is TGCAGCATAATCCTGGGGGCAGATACGCAGTATTTT. The chain employs TRBV29-1 and TRBJ2-3, with D perhaps matching TRBD1 or TRBD2 (5 bases each). Germline loops: CDR1 SQVTM, CDR2 ANQGSEA. This CDR3 region has 12 residues. V dropped 8 bases and J dropped 4 bases, with 13 bases sitting between them.

A note on this clonotype: One end of the junction does not line up with germline, which may come from a read error. The chain recombines TRBV6-5 with TRBJ1-1; no clear D. The germline gives CDR1 MNHEY, CDR2 SVGAGI. This CDR3 is 13 amino acids long. The CDR3 nucleotides read TGTGCCGGCAGGAGGGCCCTGAACACTGAAGCTTTCTTT. Amino acids: CAGRRALNTEAFF.

The chain uses TRBV6-2 or TRBV6-3 and TRBJ2-4, with unresolved D. This CDR3 has 14 amino acids. Trimming took 4 bases from V and 8 from J, leaving 15 bases between them. From germline, CDR1 is MNHEY and CDR2 SVGEGT. The CDR3 loop reads CASSFDPRRDIQYF. The CDR3 nucleotides are TGTGCCAGCAGTTTCGATCCCAGAAGGGACATTCAGTACTTC.

This clonotype came up a few times. The chain employs TRBV7-2 and TRBJ2-3; D not certain. The germline CDR1 and CDR2 sequences are SGHTA and FQGNSA. With 1 base removed from V and 2 bases from J, the gap between germline ends came to 10 bases. CDR3 length: 15 amino acids. CDR3 sequence (DNA): TGTGCCAGCAGCTTAGTGTTTGCCTACACAGATACGCAGTATTTT. Protein product: CASSLVFAYTDTQYF.

This clonotype was detected once. The chain recombines TRBV28 with TRBJ1-2, with TRBD1 matching over 11 bases. This CDR3 has 16 residues. Trimming at V came to 5 bases and at J to 4 bases, leaving 9 bases not matched to a gene. Per the germline V gene, CDR1 is MDHEN and CDR2 is SYDVKM. The chain's CDR3 is CASSPSGQGGFYGYTF. CDR3 nucleotides: TGTGCCAGCAGTCCCTCGGGACAGGGGGGGTTCTATGGCTACACCTTC.

V usage is TRBV4-3 and J usage is TRBJ2-2; TRBD2 agrees at 11 bases. There are 17 residues in the CDR3. CDR1 and CDR2 (germline): LGHNA, YSLEER. The ends lost 1 base at V and 7 bases at J; junction bases unmatched: 8. The CDR3, as DNA: TGCGCCAGCAGCCAAGCGGGAATAGCGGGAGGGGGCGGGGAGCTGTTTTTT. Its protein is CASSQAGIAGGGGELFF.

This chain links TRBV5-6 with TRBJ2-7, with D tentatively TRBD1 (6 bases). V was pared by 4 bases and J by 2 bases, with 16 bases between. The CDR3 totals 15 residues. From germline, CDR1 is SGHDT and CDR2 YYEEEE. Here the CDR3 reads CASSPQGTFAYEQYF. As DNA, the CDR3 is TGTGCCAGCAGCCCACAGGGAACCTTCGCCTACGAGCAGTACTTC.

This clonotype has a handful of counts. The V and J genes are TRBV20-1 and TRBJ2-3, with 13 nucleotides matching TRBD2. This CDR3 contains 15 residues. V lost 3 bases, J lost 5 bases, and 5 bases stayed unmatched. CDR1 is DFQATT and CDR2 is SNEGSKA in the germline V gene (reference sequence). The CDR3 DNA reads as TGCAGTGCTAGCCGGACTAGCGGGAGTCTAGATACGCAGTATTTT. Its protein is CSASRTSGSLDTQYF.

This CDR3 is CASSRQGSETQYF. In nucleotides, the CDR3 is TGCGCCAGCAGCCGACAGGGTTCAGAGACCCAGTACTTC. The chain is built from TRBV5-1 and TRBJ2-7; TRBD1 matches 7 bases. The tail of the sequence fits TRBJ2-5 better, so the J call may be wrong. Germline V gives CDR1 SGHRS, CDR2 YFSETQ. This CDR3 has 13 amino acids.

Concerning this clonotype: A much larger clone is a single base away; this may be a read error. The chain uses TRBV11-2 and TRBJ2-3; no definite D call. The CDR3 has 15 residues. Trimming cost V 5 bases and J 0 bases, with 12 bases left between them. Germline loops: CDR1 SGHAT, CDR2 FQNNGV. The CDR3: CASSQRVGSTDTQYF. Written as DNA, the CDR3 is TGTGCCAGCAGCCAACGCGTCGGGAGCACAGATACGCAGTATTTT.

The sample holds a few counts of this clonotype. This chain connects TRBV20-1 to TRBJ2-5, with TRBD2 matching 10 bases. CDR1 is DFQATT and CDR2 is SNEGSKA in the germline V gene (reference sequence). Losses at the gene ends were 7 bases for V and 5 bases for J; bases not matched to a gene: 4. The CDR3 has 12 amino acids. Here the CDR3 reads CSGLAGEETQYF. CDR3 coding DNA: TGCAGTGGCCTAGCGGGAGAGGAGACCCAGTACTTC.

The chain has TRBV3-1 and TRBJ2-3; no clear D gene. The CDR3 is made up of 13 amino acids. Trimming left V 2 bases short and J 6 bases short, with 9 bases between. The germline V gene has CDR1 LGHDT and CDR2 YNNKEL (reference sequence). This CDR3 is CASSQWTEDTQYF. CDR3 in DNA: TGTGCCAGCAGCCAATGGACGGAGGATACGCAGTATTTT.

This clonotype was seen more than once but under ten times. The chain couples TRBV27 to TRBJ2-5; D perhaps matches TRBD2 (6 bases). Looked up from germline, CDR1 is MNHEY and CDR2 is SMNVEV (reference sequence). V lost 2 bases to trimming and J lost 4 bases, with 14 bases between them. There are 15 residues in the CDR3. CDR3 sequence (DNA): TGTGCCAGCAGTTTAAAAGTGACTAGTGTAGAGACCCAGTACTTC. Its protein is CASSLKVTSVETQYF.

The chain uses TRBV7-3 and TRBJ2-2, with TRBD1 identical over 7 bases. The CDR3 consists of 15 residues. V lost 5 bases and J lost 4; bases outside the gene matches: 7. CDR1 is SGHTA, CDR2 FQGTGA, per germline. The CDR3 here is CASSPQGKSTGELFF. The CDR3 DNA reads TGTGCCAGCAGCCCACAGGGGAAGAGCACCGGGGAGCTGTTTTTT.

This clonotype showed up many times. J is TRBJ1-2 and V is TRBV20-1, with a weak D call TRBD1 (6 bases). The germline CDR1 and CDR2 sequences are DFQATT and SNEGSKA (reference sequence). V dropped 6 bases and J dropped 10 bases, with 18 bases sitting between them. This CDR3 has 12 residues. The CDR3 spells CSARTRGAVYTF. The CDR3 DNA follows: TGCAGTGCACGTACTCGGGGGGCAGTCTACACCTTC.

Worth noting for this clonotype: This could be a read error, since a much larger clone is one nucleotide away. The chain combines TRBV7-2 with TRBJ2-1; 10 positions agree with TRBD2. V was clipped by 4 bases and J by 5 bases; unmatched bases: 5. This CDR3 is built from 15 residues. Germline-derived CDR1 and CDR2 are SGHTA and FQGNSA. The CDR3: CASSSSGRAHNEQFF. The CDR3 DNA reads TGTGCCAGCAGCTCGAGCGGGAGGGCCCACAATGAGCAGTTCTTC.

The chain links TRBV29-1 to TRBJ1-5, with 7 bases matching TRBD1. V shed 7 bases, J shed 2 bases, and the junction held 5 bases outside the gene matches. The CDR3 runs 13 residues. In germline, CDR1 is SQVTM, CDR2 ANQGSEA. The CDR3 region has the DNA TGCAGCGCTGGTGACAGGGGCAATCAGCCCCAGCATTTT. Its protein product is CSAGDRGNQPQHF.